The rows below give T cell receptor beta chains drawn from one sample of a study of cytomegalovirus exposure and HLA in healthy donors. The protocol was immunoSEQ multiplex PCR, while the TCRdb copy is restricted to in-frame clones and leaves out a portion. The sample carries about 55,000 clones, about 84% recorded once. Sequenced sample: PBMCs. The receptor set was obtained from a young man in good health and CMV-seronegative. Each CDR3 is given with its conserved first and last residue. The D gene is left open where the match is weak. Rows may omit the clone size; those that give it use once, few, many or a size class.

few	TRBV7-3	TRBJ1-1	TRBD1	TGTGCCAGCAGCCGGGACAGGGCTTCGATGAACACTGAAGCTTTCTTT	CASSRDRASMNTEAFF
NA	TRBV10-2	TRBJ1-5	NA	TGCGCCAGCAGTGAGATTTTAGATCAGCCCCAGCATTTT	CASSEILDQPQHF
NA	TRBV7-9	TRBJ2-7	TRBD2	TGTGCCAGCAGCTTAGCTTCGGGAGGCGGGGGACTCTTTTCCTACGAGCAGTACTTC	CASSLASGGGGLFSYEQYF
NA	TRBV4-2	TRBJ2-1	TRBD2	TGTGCCGGCAGCCTAAAAGCCGGGACTAGCGGGAGCTACAATGAGCAGTTCTTC	CAGSLKAGTSGSYNEQFF
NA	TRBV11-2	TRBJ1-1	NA	TGTGCCAGCAGCTTTACAGGGAACACTGAAGCTTTCTTT	CASSFTGNTEAFF
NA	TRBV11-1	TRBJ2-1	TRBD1	TGTGCCAGCAGCTTGTCCGGGACAGGGATAAGTGAGCAGTTCTTC	CASSLSGTGISEQFF
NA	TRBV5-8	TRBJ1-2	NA	TGTGCCAGCAGCCTTCAGGGGATTCAAGCTAACTATGGCTACACCTTC	CASSLQGIQANYGYTF
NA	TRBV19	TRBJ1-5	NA	TGTGCCAGTAGTATAGTCGAGGGGAGGCAGCCCCAGCATTTT	CASSIVEGRQPQHF
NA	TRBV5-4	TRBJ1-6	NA	TGTGCCAGCAGCTTTGGACAGTTTAATTCACCCCTCCACTTT	CASSFGQFNSPLHF
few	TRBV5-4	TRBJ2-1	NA	TGTGCCAGCAGCTTGGGCAACTCCCGGGGGTCCTACAATGAGCAGTTCTTC	CASSLGNSRGSYNEQFF
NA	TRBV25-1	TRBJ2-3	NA	TGTGCCAGCAGTGTAACGGGAGCCACAGATACGCAGTATTTT	CASSVTGATDTQYF
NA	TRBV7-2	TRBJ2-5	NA	TGTGCCAGCAGCCCCCGTGAGGCCCAGTACTTC	CASSPREAQYF
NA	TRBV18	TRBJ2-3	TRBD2	TGTGCCAGCTCACTTAACTCGGGACTAGCGGGCCGAGATACGCAGTATTTT	CASSLNSGLAGRDTQYF
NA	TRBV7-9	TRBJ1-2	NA	TGTGCCAGCAGCCCCCCCCGGGGCAGGGGTCCTCTGGAGGTTGGCTACACCTTC	CASSPPRGRGPLEVGYTF
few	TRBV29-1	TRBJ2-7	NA	TGCAGCGTTGAAGAGGACACCTCCTACGAGCAGTACTTC	CSVEEDTSYEQYF
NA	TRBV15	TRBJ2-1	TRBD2	TGTGCCACCAGCAGAGATCTCCCTAGCGGGGTGTACAATGAGCAGTTCTTC	CATSRDLPSGVYNEQFF
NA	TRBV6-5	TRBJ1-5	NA	TGTGCCAGTTCTAGTTATAGCAATCAGCCCCAGCATTTT	CASSSYSNQPQHF
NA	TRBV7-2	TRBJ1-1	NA	TGTGCCAGCAGCTTAGCGGCTCGAAGGGACTACACTGAAGCTTTCTTT	CASSLAARRDYTEAFF
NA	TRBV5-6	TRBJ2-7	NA	TGTGCCAGCAGCTCGAGATACTACGAGCAGTACTTC	CASSSRYYEQYF
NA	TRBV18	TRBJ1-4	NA	TGTGCCAGCTCACCACGTGGCAGTGTAACAACTAATGAAAAACTGTTTTTT	CASSPRGSVTTNEKLFF
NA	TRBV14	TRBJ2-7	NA	TGTGCCAGCAGCCCGAGCTCCTACGAGCAGTACTTC	CASSPSSYEQYF
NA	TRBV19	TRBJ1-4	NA	TGTGCCAGTAGTCTTTCCGCCGTCGGGAATAATGAAAAACTGTTTTTT	CASSLSAVGNNEKLFF
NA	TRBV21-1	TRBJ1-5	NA	TGTGCCAGCAGCACCTCGACAGGGGATCTCAATCAGCCCCAGCATTTT	CASSTSTGDLNQPQHF
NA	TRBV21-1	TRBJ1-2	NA	TGTGCCAGCAGCAAAGCGTACAGAGGCTACACCTTC	CASSKAYRGYTF
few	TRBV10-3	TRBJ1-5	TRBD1	TGTGCCATCAGTGATAGCAACAGGGGATACCAGCCCCAGCATTTT	CAISDSNRGYQPQHF
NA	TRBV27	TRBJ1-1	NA	TGTGCCAGCAGTTTGGTCGGTGGAGGACTTTTTGAAGCTTTCTTT	CASSLVGGGLFEAFF
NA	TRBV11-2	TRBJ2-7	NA	TGTGCCAGCAGCTCATCCAACAGGGTGTACGAGCAGTACTTC	CASSSSNRVYEQYF
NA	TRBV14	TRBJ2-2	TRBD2	TGTGCCAGCAGCCCGACTAGCGGGAGAGCCGGGGAGCTGTTTTTT	CASSPTSGRAGELFF
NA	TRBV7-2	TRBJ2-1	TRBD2	TGTGCCAGCAGCCCCCCCGGATCGCGGCGGGGGGCTGAGCAGTTCTTC	CASSPPGSRRGAEQFF
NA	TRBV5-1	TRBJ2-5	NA	TGCGCCAGCAGCTTGGTCGCGGCGTCACAAGAGACCCAGTACTTC	CASSLVAASQETQYF
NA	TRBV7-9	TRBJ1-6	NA	TGTGCCAGCAGCTTAGGCCAGGGTAAAAATTCACCCCTCCACTTT	CASSLGQGKNSPLHF
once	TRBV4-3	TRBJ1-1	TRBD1	TGCGCCAGCAGCCGGGGCAGGGGGCCCTCGAACACTGAAGCTTTCTTT	CASSRGRGPSNTEAFF
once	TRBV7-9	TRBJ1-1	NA	TGTGCCAGCAGCCCTACGACAGGACCGAACACTGAAGCTTTCTTT	CASSPTTGPNTEAFF
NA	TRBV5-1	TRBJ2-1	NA	TGCGCCAGCAGCTTGGGGGGACTCGTTTACAATGAGCAGTTCTTC	CASSLGGLVYNEQFF
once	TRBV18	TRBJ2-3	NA	TGTGCCAGCTCGGGGACAACGGGAGATACGCAGTATTTT	CASSGTTGDTQYF
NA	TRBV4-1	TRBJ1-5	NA	TGCGCCAGCAGCCAAGGTCAGGGATCGTGGCAGCCCCAGCATTTT	CASSQGQGSWQPQHF
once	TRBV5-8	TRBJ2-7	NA	TGTGCCAGCAGCTTGTCCTCAACGGGGCAGTACTTC	CASSLSSTGQYF